The rows below give T cell receptor beta chains drawn from one sample of a study of blood T cell repertoires in COVID-19. Produced via immunoSEQ multiplex PCR; TCRdb's table is partial and in-frame only. This sample carries hundreds of thousands of clones, over 65% of them seen once, and the ten largest clones take about 3.5%. The sequencing input was peripheral blood. The receptors shown here come from a woman over 75 with acute or convalescent COVID-19. Each CDR3 is given with its conserved first and last residue. D genes are given only for firm matches. Where a row states a size, it is once, few, many or the class of an expanded clone; other rows omit it.

v_call	j_call	d_call	clone_size	cdr3_aa	cdr3_nt
TRBV10-3	TRBJ1-1	TRBD1	-	CAISVGTGGSTEAFF	TGTGCCATCAGTGTCGGGACAGGGGGAAGCACTGAAGCTTTCTTT
TRBV5-1	TRBJ2-5	-	few	CASSLGTEETQYF	TGCGCCAGCAGCTTGGGGACTGAAGAGACCCAGTACTTC
TRBV11-1	TRBJ2-2	TRBD2	-	CATREGGELFF	TGTGCCACCCGGGAGGGCGGGGAGCTGTTTTTT
TRBV4-1	TRBJ2-1	-	-	CASSRGPATRGDNEQFF	TGCGCCAGCAGCCGTGGCCCTGCCACTAGAGGAGACAATGAGCAGTTCTTC
TRBV15	TRBJ2-5	TRBD2	-	CATSRPPGGQETQYF	TGTGCCACCAGCAGACCCCCGGGGGGCCAAGAGACCCAGTACTTC
TRBV19	TRBJ1-1	-	few	CASSLRGRVNTEAFF	TGTGCCAGTAGTCTCCGTGGGAGGGTGAACACTGAAGCTTTCTTT
TRBV11-2	TRBJ2-6	TRBD1	-	CASSSNEGASGANVLTF	TGTGCCAGCAGCTCCAACGAGGGGGCCTCTGGGGCCAACGTCCTGACTTTC
TRBV19	TRBJ1-5	-	once	CASSEFGFNQPQHF	TGTGCCTCCTCCGAGTTTGGTTTCAATCAGCCCCAGCATTTT
TRBV5-1	TRBJ2-3	TRBD2	-	CASSPWTSGRSPPDTQYF	TGCGCCAGCAGCCCCTGGACTAGCGGGCGCTCTCCGCCAGATACGCAGTATTTT
TRBV3-1/TRBV3-2	TRBJ2-3	-	-	CASSQPGTSTDTQYF	TGTGCCAGCAGCCAACCGGGAACTAGCACAGATACGCAGTATTTT
TRBV7-2	TRBJ2-1	TRBD2	-	CASSLRASGRLADNEQFF	TGTGCCAGCAGCTTAAGGGCTAGCGGGAGATTAGCAGACAATGAGCAGTTCTTC
TRBV23-1	TRBJ2-2	TRBD2	-	CASRAGGPNTGELFF	TGCGCCAGCAGGGCGGGGGGACCAAACACCGGGGAGCTGTTTTTT
TRBV5-4	TRBJ1-1	TRBD1	-	CATFGGRTGQPLFF	TGTGCCACCTTCGGGGGACGGACAGGCCAACCCCTTTTCTTT
TRBV6-5	TRBJ1-6	-	few	CASRGLDPSNSPLHF	TGTGCCAGCAGGGGACTGGACCCCTCAAATTCACCCCTCCACTTT
TRBV12-5	TRBJ1-1	-	-	CASGLGGRGTEAFF	TGTGCTAGTGGTTTGGGGGGGCGAGGCACTGAAGCTTTCTTT
TRBV21-1	TRBJ2-2	-	-	CASSKRPSGRFLNTGELFF	TGTGCCAGCAGCAAAAGGCCTAGCGGGAGGTTCCTTAACACCGGGGAGCTGTTTTTT
TRBV28	TRBJ1-2	TRBD1	-	CASMRGGDPPYGYTF	TGTGCCAGCATGCGAGGGGGCGACCCCCCCTATGGCTACACCTTC
TRBV7-2	TRBJ1-1	-	-	CASSLGGRTEAFF	TGTGCCAGCAGCTTAGGAGGGCGGACTGAAGCTTTCTTT
TRBV30	TRBJ2-7	TRBD2	once	CAWSVRPGLAGTYEQYF	TGTGCCTGGAGTGTACGCCCGGGACTAGCGGGAACCTACGAGCAGTACTTC
TRBV6-2/TRBV6-3	TRBJ2-1	-	-	CASSYNDRLREQFF	TGTGCCAGCAGTTACAATGACAGATTGCGTGAGCAGTTCTTC
TRBV4-1	TRBJ1-5	-	-	CASSQGRQVNSNQPQHF	TGCGCCAGCAGCCAAGGCCGACAGGTTAATAGCAATCAGCCCCAGCATTTT
TRBV2	TRBJ2-2	-	-	CASSEGPLNTGELFF	TGTGCCAGCAGTGAGGGGCCCTTGAACACCGGGGAGCTGTTTTTT
TRBV9	TRBJ2-7	TRBD2	-	CASSILAGGPTYEQYF	TGTGCCAGCAGCATCTTAGCGGGAGGGCCCACCTACGAGCAGTACTTC
TRBV19	TRBJ2-3	TRBD1	-	CASSSGTVLGDTQYF	TGTGCCAGTAGTTCTGGGACAGTCTTAGGGGATACGCAGTATTTT
TRBV29-1	TRBJ2-7	-	-	CSVGVTYEQYF	TGCAGCGTCGGGGTTACCTACGAGCAGTACTTC
TRBV6-1	TRBJ2-7	TRBD2	-	CASSEGWAGDYYEQYF	TGTGCCAGCAGTGAAGGGTGGGCGGGAGATTACTACGAGCAGTACTTC
TRBV4-3	TRBJ2-7	TRBD1	-	CASSLLRSGTGSYEQYF	TGCGCCAGCAGCCTCCTTCGTTCCGGGACAGGGTCATACGAGCAGTACTTC
TRBV9	TRBJ1-2	-	once	CASSRGLSGYTF	TGTGCCAGCAGCCGGGGTTTGAGTGGCTACACCTTC
TRBV11-1	TRBJ1-1	-	once	CASSLQGIGNTEAFF	TGTGCCAGCAGCCTCCAGGGTATTGGGAACACTGAAGCTTTCTTT
TRBV19	TRBJ2-7	-	-	CASSTPGGPSYEQYF	TGTGCCAGTAGTACGCCGGGGGGCCCTTCCTACGAGCAGTACTTC
TRBV4-1	TRBJ1-4	TRBD1	-	CASSQALRDRATTNEKLFF	TGCGCCAGCAGCCAAGCTCTTAGGGACAGGGCCACAACTAATGAAAAACTGTTTTTT
TRBV12-3/TRBV12-4	TRBJ2-7	-	once	CASSLHQRRFHF	TGTGCCAGCAGTTTACACCAGCGGCGGTTCCACTTC
TRBV9	TRBJ1-3	-	few	CASSVETGGNTIYF	TGTGCCAGCAGCGTAGAAACGGGTGGAAACACCATATATTTT
TRBV10-2	TRBJ1-6	TRBD1	-	CASTGQGVNSPLHF	TGCGCCAGTACCGGACAGGGCGTCAATTCACCCCTCCACTTT
TRBV4-1	TRBJ2-5	-	-	CASSQDSLVRGTQYF	TGCGCCAGCAGCCAAGATAGCCTAGTTCGAGGGACCCAGTACTTC
TRBV9	TRBJ2-5	-	-	CASSVAGGLETQYF	TGTGCCAGCAGCGTAGCTGGCGGGTTGGAGACCCAGTACTTC